A single T cell receptor (beta chain) is shown here with its context. The data are from a study of glioma-infiltrating T cells after dendritic cell vaccination. There are 16 residues in the CDR3. With V trimmed by 2 bases and J by 2 bases, 5 bases remained unmatched. CDR1 and CDR2 from the germline V gene are SEHNR and FQNEAQ (reference sequence). Method: immunoSEQ multiplex PCR; TCRdb's copy keeps in-frame clones and lacks some. The profile covers over 80,000 clones, with approximately 90% appearing a single time and approximately 3% taken by the ten largest. This chain connects TRBV7-9 to TRBJ2-1; 8 nucleotides match TRBD2. The starting material was blood, obtained before dendritic cell vaccination. This clonotype was sampled from a human donor with glioblastoma. This CDR3 reads CASSLYTSGAYNEQFF. The DNA for the CDR3 is TGTGCCAGCAGCTTATACACTAGCGGAGCCTACAATGAGCAGTTCTTC.